Described below is a single T cell receptor beta chain sequence and its context. The CDR3 length is 16 residues. V was clipped by 2 bases and J by 2 bases; unmatched bases: 4. Germline V lookup: CDR1 GTSNPN, CDR2 SVGIG (reference sequence). This sample stems from a study of T cells after posttransplantation cyclophosphamide. Assay: immunoSEQ multiplex PCR; the TCRdb copy retains only in-frame clones and omits some. The sample yields tens of thousands of clones, without any singletons. The source material was PBMCs. This TCR came from a woman in her fifties or sixties in good health, CMV-negative, and a related stem cell transplant donor. The chain is built from TRBV30 and TRBJ2-3; 13 bases line up with TRBD2. CDR3 DNA: TGTGCCTGGAGTTCGGGACTAGCGGGGTTCACAGATACGCAGTATTTT. Protein sequence: CAWSSGLAGFTDTQYF.